This T cell receptor beta chain was recorded in a study of blood T cells in healthy people across ages (dated by TCRdb to the mid-2010s). Turning to the overall study: In model experiments, roughly one uniquely barcoded TCR beta cDNA molecule per two T cells was captured by template switching. The study measured age-related changes in TCR beta repertoire diversity using deep sequencing normalized with unique cDNA molecular identifiers. Donors were grouped into four age groups: young (average roughly 17 years), middle-aged (39), aged (around 60) and long-lived (around 80). To avoid experimental bias, donors of different ages were distributed randomly across sequencing lanes. The study analyzed two additional independent replicas of 1 million unique cDNA reads from the same blood draw for two donors, one aged 18 to 29 and one aged 80 or older.

Systemically healthy Caucasian individuals from Russia, some 40 in total and aged about 6 to 100 years, were included as donors. Each donor gave about 9.2 milliliters of peripheral blood, drawn into EDTA-treated Vacutainer tubes. PBMCs were isolated by Ficoll-Paque density-gradient centrifugation, with at least 6 million obtained per sample. Trizol reagent was used to extract total RNA from the PBMCs, yielding at least 6 micrograms per sample. For every donor, flow cytometry on a PBMC aliquot measured the percentage of naive CD45RAhigh/CD27high T cells. Study-level results and caveats: Because the CMV infection status of the donors was unknown, age-related changes in expanded clonotypes may potentially have been confounded. Because profiling used bulk unsorted PBMCs, naive and antigen-experienced compartments could not be compared conclusively. Compared with the aged group, the long-lived group had more naive CD4+ T cells, fewer expanded clones and increased TCR diversity, a pattern suggesting age selection. As age increased, observed TCR beta diversity per million T cells dropped in a roughly linear way, and a significant reduction was already evident by age about 40. Estimates of total diversity based on one million sequenced T cells were considered lower bounds and underestimates. There was a strong correlation between observed TCR beta diversity and the percentage of naive T cells measured by flow cytometry.

The count of this clonotype is one. No cognate antigen has been identified for it. No much larger clone is present one base from it, and per-base qualities are unavailable. Support from one read is weak. The library was built by means of 5' RACE. The sequencer listed for this sample is Illumina HiSeq 2500. The second PCR ran for roughly 7 to 12 cycles and used a J-beta primer mix along with a sample-barcoded 5' primer. A template-switch 5' adaptor carrying 12 random nucleotides introduced a unique molecular identifier onto each TCR beta cDNA molecule. Each sample yielded at least 2.5 million CDR3-containing paired-end reads. All of the RNA was converted into first-strand cDNA using the Mint cDNA synthesis kit, with a TRBC-specific oligonucleotide serving as the primer. All cDNA was treated with uracil-DNA glycosylase and then went through a first 18-cycle PCR with the universal primers M1SS and BC2_uni_R. Regarding the original processing steps: For normalization, 1 million high-quality reads, each with a distinct molecular identifier, were randomly selected from each sample. Reads sharing molecular identifiers were discarded rather than binned into consensus sequences. MiTCR, run with a Q25 quality threshold and the strictest error-elimination algorithm, handled CDR3 identification, clonotype clustering and error correction. A nonparametric unseen species model with Euler transformation was used to estimate lower-bound total TCR beta diversity. TCRdb passed the public sequencing reads through fastp at Q25 and MiXCR, retaining productive beta sequences. Records with the same CDR3 protein are collapsed into one entry carrying the most frequent genes and DNA. It is TCRdb's table, rather than the study itself, that gives the V and J calls and clone size. The table for this sample lists hundreds of thousands of distinct CDR3 sequences; less than 45% of them were counted only once. The top ten clonotypes cover 25% to 35% of the sample.

V loses 3 bases, J loses 3 bases, and the germline ends lie 5 bases apart. The CDR3 contains 12 residues, cysteine and phenylalanine counted. Of all the DNA, just the CDR3 is kept, 36 bases in frame from base 1. CDR1 and CDR2, looked up from the germline V gene, are MNHEY and SVGEGT. The sequence came from a man of 80 years or more in good health. The sequence links TRBV6-2 or TRBV6-3 to TRBJ1-1; there is no confident call for the D gene. Material for sequencing was blood. The bases are TGTGCCAGCAGTTATGTGGACACTGAAGCTTTCTTT. This gives the protein CASSYVDTEAFF.